These T cell receptor beta chains were read from a single sample in a study of cytomegalovirus exposure and HLA in healthy donors. The method was immunoSEQ multiplex PCR; TCRdb's version includes in-frame clones alone and lacks a portion of them. This table has about 160,000 clones, 82% appearing once. The sequencing sample was made of PBMCs. The source of these receptors is a man over 45 in good health and CMV-seropositive. Both conserved end residues are part of each CDR3. Fields, in order: clone size, CDR3 length, D gene, V gene, J gene, CDR3 protein, CDR3 DNA. D genes are given only for firm matches. Clone size, where shown, is once, few, many, or a class for clones that have expanded.

-,13,-,TRBV27,TRBJ1-6,CASSGAIGSPLHF,TGTGCCAGCAGTGGGGCCATTGGGTCACCCCTCCACTTT
-,18,TRBD2,TRBV10-3,TRBJ2-7,CAISESIWGRGGSYEQYF,TGTGCCATCAGTGAGTCGATTTGGGGTAGGGGAGGGTCCTACGAGCAGTACTTC
-,17,-,TRBV21-1,TRBJ2-4,CARLSGGRTLAKNIQYF,TGTGCCAGGCTGTCTGGCGGGAGGACCTTAGCCAAAAACATTCAGTACTTC
few,13,TRBD2,TRBV13,TRBJ2-1,CASSYSGGDEQFF,TGTGCCAGCAGTTACTCCGGGGGGGATGAGCAGTTCTTC
-,14,TRBD1,TRBV28,TRBJ1-1,CASNRGKRNTEAFF,TGTGCCAGCAACAGGGGAAAGAGGAACACTGAAGCTTTCTTT
once,14,-,TRBV6-5,TRBJ1-4,CASSRRGENEKLFF,TGTGCCAGCAGCAGGCGGGGGGAGAATGAAAAACTGTTTTTT
-,14,TRBD1,TRBV30,TRBJ2-1,CALTRDRVFNEQFF,TGTGCCTTAACCCGGGACAGGGTTTTCAATGAGCAGTTCTTC
-,16,TRBD1,TRBV5-1,TRBJ1-6,CASSLDLGTGHSPLHF,TGCGCCAGCAGCTTGGATCTTGGGACAGGACATTCACCCCTCCACTTT
-,14,-,TRBV28,TRBJ1-5,CASSFQDSWGPQHF,TGTGCCAGCAGTTTCCAGGACAGCTGGGGGCCCCAGCATTTT
-,16,TRBD1,TRBV9,TRBJ1-1,CASSVDPQGGNTEAFF,TGTGCCAGCAGCGTAGATCCTCAGGGGGGGAACACTGAAGCTTTCTTT
-,18,TRBD1,TRBV11-1,TRBJ2-7,CASSTQPTGGTRIYEQYF,TGTGCCAGCAGCACCCAACCTACAGGGGGCACAAGAATCTACGAGCAGTACTTC
-,13,TRBD2,TRBV27,TRBJ2-7,CASSLGGLAEQYF,TGTGCCAGCAGTTTGGGAGGGCTAGCGGAGCAGTACTTC
-,15,TRBD1,TRBV19,TRBJ2-7,CASSPGQGLSYEQYF,TGTGCCAGTAGTCCTGGACAGGGGCTCTCCTACGAGCAGTACTTC
-,15,TRBD2,TRBV7-2,TRBJ2-1,CASSSVAGVYNEQFF,TGTGCCAGCAGTTCTGTAGCGGGGGTCTACAATGAGCAGTTCTTC
-,15,-,TRBV28,TRBJ2-7,CASTSHERASYEQYF,TGTGCCAGCACCTCCCACGAAAGAGCGTCCTACGAGCAGTACTTC
few,15,-,TRBV18,TRBJ1-4,CASSPRQSTNEKLFF,TGTGCCAGCTCACCACGGCAGTCAACTAATGAAAAACTGTTTTTT
-,15,TRBD2,TRBV7-9,TRBJ2-5,CASSSNSGSQETQYF,TGTGCCAGCAGCTCGAATAGCGGGAGTCAAGAGACCCAGTACTTC
-,16,TRBD2,TRBV28,TRBJ2-1,CASSLSTSGSDNEQFF,TGTGCCAGCAGTTTATCGACTAGCGGGAGTGACAATGAGCAGTTCTTC
-,14,TRBD1,TRBV5-4,TRBJ1-2,CASSPGQGAYGYTF,TGTGCCAGCAGCCCGGGACAGGGGGCGTATGGCTACACCTTC
-,15,TRBD1,TRBV11-2,TRBJ2-7,CASSLFGQGAYEQYF,TGTGCCAGCAGCTTATTTGGACAGGGAGCCTACGAGCAGTACTTC
-,14,TRBD1,TRBV5-5,TRBJ1-1,CASSSDRGNTEAFF,TGTGCCAGCAGCTCAGACAGGGGAAACACTGAAGCTTTCTTT
-,14,TRBD2,TRBV7-2,TRBJ2-1,CASRTSGRVNEQFF,TGTGCCAGCAGGACTAGCGGGAGGGTGAATGAGCAGTTCTTC
-,13,-,TRBV7-2,TRBJ1-2,CASSEGANYGYTF,TGTGCCAGCAGCGAAGGGGCCAACTATGGCTACACCTTC
-,15,-,TRBV27,TRBJ1-2,CASSLAQGTHYGYTF,TGTGCCAGCAGTTTAGCGCAGGGAACTCACTATGGCTACACCTTC
-,19,TRBD1,TRBV19,TRBJ2-6,CASSKTGTGDVSGANVLTF,TGTGCCAGTAGTAAGACCGGGACAGGAGACGTCTCTGGGGCCAACGTCCTGACTTTC
-,15,-,TRBV6-5,TRBJ2-3,CASRRTGGRTDTQYF,TGTGCCAGCAGGCGTACCGGCGGTCGCACAGATACGCAGTATTTT
-,15,TRBD2,TRBV7-8,TRBJ2-1,CASSLARGGLGEQFF,TGTGCCAGCAGCTTAGCGCGGGGGGGCCTAGGAGAGCAGTTCTTC
-,15,TRBD2,TRBV7-3,TRBJ2-1,CASSLGLAGGDEQFF,TGTGCCAGCAGCTTAGGACTAGCGGGAGGTGATGAGCAGTTCTTC
-,15,TRBD2,TRBV4-3,TRBJ2-7,CASSREAGGSYEQYF,TGCGCCAGCAGCCGGGAAGCGGGAGGCTCCTACGAGCAGTACTTC
-,13,-,TRBV5-4,TRBJ1-1,CASSLYSNTEAFF,TGTGCCAGCAGCCTCTACTCGAACACTGAAGCTTTCTTT
-,14,TRBD1,TRBV6-5,TRBJ1-4,CASSRTGAGEKLFF,TGTGCCAGCAGTAGGACAGGGGCTGGTGAAAAACTGTTTTTT
-,15,-,TRBV6-4,TRBJ1-5,CASSLEEGGNQPQHF,TGTGCCAGCAGTCTCGAGGAGGGAGGCAATCAGCCCCAGCATTTT
-,15,-,TRBV28,TRBJ2-6,CASSLGGSGTNVLTF,TGTGCCAGCAGTTTAGGGGGCTCTGGGACCAACGTCCTGACTTTC
-,14,TRBD2,TRBV29-1,TRBJ2-7,CSVPGTSTPGEQYF,TGCAGCGTTCCCGGGACTAGCACTCCGGGCGAGCAGTACTTC
few,16,TRBD2,TRBV29-1,TRBJ2-1,CSVEELRLAGEHEQFF,TGCAGCGTTGAAGAACTGAGACTAGCGGGGGAGCATGAGCAGTTCTTC
-,15,TRBD2,TRBV2,TRBJ2-7,CASSEVRGGPHEQYF,TGTGCCAGCAGTGAGGTGCGGGGGGGCCCCCACGAGCAGTACTTC
-,16,TRBD2,TRBV19,TRBJ2-4,CASSTGRGVPKNIQYF,TGTGCCAGTAGTACTGGGCGGGGGGTTCCCAAAAACATTCAGTACTTC
-,15,-,TRBV9,TRBJ2-5,CASSLRTSGGETQYF,TGTGCCAGCAGCCTTCGGACATCCGGGGGAGAGACCCAGTACTTC
-,15,TRBD1,TRBV19,TRBJ1-5,CASSMGQGAVQPQHF,TGTGCCAGTAGTATGGGACAGGGGGCAGTTCAGCCCCAGCATTTT
-,14,-,TRBV18,TRBJ2-2,CASSLKGGTGELFF,TGTGCCAGCTCACTTAAGGGAGGCACCGGGGAGCTGTTTTTT
-,14,TRBD2,TRBV11-2,TRBJ2-3,CASSRGGGPDTQYF,TGTGCCAGCTCACGAGGCGGGGGGCCAGATACGCAGTATTTT
-,14,-,TRBV5-1,TRBJ2-7,CASSFSSASYEQYF,TGCGCCAGCAGCTTTTCTAGCGCCTCCTACGAGCAGTACTTC
-,13,-,TRBV11-1,TRBJ2-2,CASSLEEAGELFF,TGTGCCAGCAGCTTAGAGGAGGCCGGGGAGCTGTTTTTT
-,15,-,TRBV27,TRBJ1-6,CASSFDGQRNSPLHF,TGTGCCAGCAGTTTTGATGGACAGCGTAATTCACCCCTCCACTTT
-,13,-,TRBV7-8,TRBJ1-4,CASSLRSREKLFF,TGTGCCAGCAGCTTACGGAGCCGGGAAAAACTGTTTTTT
-,14,-,TRBV7-2,TRBJ2-7,CASSFQGRTYEQYF,TGTGCCAGCAGCTTCCAAGGCAGGACCTACGAGCAGTACTTC
-,15,TRBD1,TRBV28,TRBJ1-2,CTSSTSGTGFYGYTF,TGTACCAGCAGTACCTCCGGGACAGGGTTCTATGGCTACACCTTC
-,15,TRBD1,TRBV5-1,TRBJ2-3,CASSLDLQGADTQYF,TGCGCCAGCAGCTTGGATCTCCAGGGGGCAGATACGCAGTATTTT
-,13,-,TRBV7-2,TRBJ1-2,CASSSPKSGGYTF,TGTGCCAGCAGCTCGCCGAAATCCGGTGGCTACACCTTC
-,15,TRBD2,TRBV5-4,TRBJ2-7,CASSLGLAGGNEQYF,TGTGCCAGCAGCTTGGGGCTAGCGGGAGGAAACGAGCAGTACTTC
-,14,-,TRBV11-2,TRBJ1-1,CASSLGYGYTEAFF,TGTGCCAGCAGCTTAGGCTACGGGTACACTGAAGCTTTCTTT
-,14,TRBD2,TRBV19,TRBJ2-2,CASTTGLAGGELFF,TGTGCCAGCACCACCGGACTAGCGGGCGGGGAGCTGTTTTTT
-,15,-,TRBV5-4,TRBJ2-2,CASSLGRVGTGELFF,TGTGCCAGCAGCTTGGGGAGGGTTGGAACCGGGGAGCTGTTTTTT
few,14,-,TRBV6-6,TRBJ2-7,CASSLRLPSYEQYF,TGTGCCAGCAGTTTGAGACTCCCATCCTACGAGCAGTACTTC